This T cell receptor (beta chain) was sequenced during a study of control samples from healthy donors and cancer patients. The CDR3 extends over 15 amino acids. The V end lost 0 bases, the J end lost 7 bases, and 15 bases lay between the germline ends. Germline CDR1 and CDR2: LGHDT and YNNKEL (reference sequence). Sequencing used immunoSEQ multiplex PCR; TCRdb keeps in-frame clones, though not all of them. The table includes 70,000 to 90,000 clones, around 95% detected once. The sequence was collected from a middle-aged woman in good health. The chain recombines TRBV3-1 (or the pseudogene TRBV3-2) with TRBJ1-1; D is uncertain. Sequencing was carried out using blood. Here the CDR3 DNA reads TGTGCCAGCAGCCAAGATCTCGCCCGGGAAGGTGAAGCTTTCTTT. Amino acid sequence: CASSQDLAREGEAFF.